These 23 T cell receptor beta chains were all obtained from the same sample, sequenced in a study of OX40 agonist ivuxolimab in advanced cancers. Profiling relied on immunoSEQ multiplex PCR, and the TCRdb table lists in-frame clones only, not all of them. Among under 85,000 clones listed, 70% to 90% were seen once. Sequenced material: CD4+ or CD8+ T cells sorted from blood, taken in a trial of the OX40 agonist ivuxolimab. The receptors stem from an adult with an advanced solid tumor such as melanoma, head and neck, liver or kidney cancer.

V gene TRBV5-4 combines with J gene TRBJ2-3; 12 bases agree with TRBD1. Germline V gene data show CDR1 as SGHNT and CDR2 as YYREEE (reference sequence). V gave up 5 bases and J gave up 5 bases; unmatched junction bases: 6. The CDR3 totals 15 residues. As DNA, the CDR3 is TGTGCCAGCAGACCGGGGACAGGGGGCGGAGATACGCAGTATTTT. Its protein product is CASRPGTGGGDTQYF.

V usage is TRBV7-2 and J usage is TRBJ1-6; D remains ambiguous. CDR3 length: 15 residues. Germline CDR1 reads SGHTA; CDR2 reads FQGNSA. The V end lost 0 bases, the J end lost 7 bases, and 10 bases lay between the germline ends. CDR3 residues: CASSLAGRSNSPLHF. The CDR3 bases are TGTGCCAGCAGCTTAGCTGGCAGGTCAAATTCACCCCTCCACTTT.

There are a few counts of this clone. The V call is TRBV7-3, the J call TRBJ2-1; D tentatively fits TRBD1 or TRBD2 (5 bases each). V lost 3 bases and J 0 bases, leaving 9 bases between the germline ends. The germline CDR1 and CDR2 sequences are SGHTA and FQGTGA. CDR3 length: 15 residues. As DNA, the CDR3 is TGTGCCAGCAGCTTTGGGGGAAGCTCCTACAATGAGCAGTTCTTC. It codes for CASSFGGSSYNEQFF.

The chain employs TRBV18 and TRBJ2-7; TRBD1 aligns across 7 bases. The CDR3 contains 15 residues. J lost 3 bases, V lost 1 base, and 6 bases had no gene match. CDR1 is KGHSH, CDR2 LQKENI, per germline. The CDR3, as DNA: TGTGCCAGCTCACCACTGCCCGGGACAGACTACGAGCAGTACTTC. It encodes CASSPLPGTDYEQYF. Supplemented by reference TRBV18 and TRBJ2-7, the full variable domain reads NAGVMQNPRHLVRRRGQEARLRCSPMKGHSHVYWYRQLPEEGLKFMVYLQKENIIDESGMPKERFSAEFPKEGPSILRIQQVVRGDSAAYFCASSPLPGTDYEQYFGPGTRLTVT.

This chain links TRBV7-9 with TRBJ2-7; no clear D gene. Germline loops: CDR1 SEHNR, CDR2 FQNEAQ (reference sequence). The CDR3 has 11 residues. The V gene lost 5 bases and the J gene lost 3 bases, with 5 bases spanning the gap. The CDR3 DNA reads TGTGCCAGCAGCCGGTACTACGAGCAGTACTTC. Translating gives CASSRYYEQYF. The full variable domain, rest sourced from reference TRBV7-9 and TRBJ2-7, is DTGVSQNPRHKITKRGQNVTFRCDPISEHNRLYWYRQTLGQGPEFLTYFQNEAQLEKSRLLSDRFSAERPKGSFSTLEIQRTEQGDSAMYLCASSRYYEQYFGPGTRLTVT.

The gene calls are TRBV28 and TRBJ1-2; D gene ambiguous. Looked up from germline, CDR1 is MDHEN and CDR2 is SYDVKM. The CDR3 spans 16 residues. V lost 3 bases, J lost 8 bases, and 22 bases lay in between. This CDR3 is CASSLRSAGLNIGYTF. Written as DNA, the CDR3 is TGTGCCAGCAGTTTGAGATCCGCGGGCTTAAATATCGGCTACACCTTC.

The rearrangement joins TRBV11-2 to TRBJ2-7; D perhaps matches TRBD2 (6 bases). CDR1 is SGHAT and CDR2 is FQNNGV in the germline V gene. The CDR3 is 16 amino acids. The germline V and J ends were trimmed by 1 base and 3 bases, with 16 bases remaining between them. CDR3 DNA sequence: TGTGCCAGCAGCTTAGGCGCGGGGTCCCCATACTACGAGCAGTACTTC. It specifies CASSLGAGSPYYEQYF. The variable domain in full, with the rest retrieved from reference TRBV11-2 and TRBJ2-7, is EAGVAQSPRYKIIEKRQSVAFWCNPISGHATLYWYQQILGQGPKLLIQFQNNGVVDDSQLPKDRFSAERLKGVDSTLKIQPAKLEDSAVYLCASSLGAGSPYYEQYFGPGTRLTVT.

This rearrangement joins TRBV6-6 to TRBJ1-1; 9 bases agree with TRBD1. In germline, CDR1 is MNHNY, CDR2 SVGAGI (reference sequence). The CDR3 spans 16 residues. V shed 0 bases and J 5 bases; nucleotides not matched to a gene: 7. CDR3 sequence reads: CASSYSIQGAGTEAFF. The CDR3 nucleotides are TGTGCCAGCAGTTACTCGATACAGGGGGCTGGAACTGAAGCTTTCTTT.

The CDR3 is CATRGTSQNTIYF. CDR3 coding DNA: TGTGCCACCCGGGGAACTAGCCAAAACACCATATATTTT. This chain uses TRBV15 with TRBJ1-3; D gene uncertain. Trimming pared 8 bases from V and 6 bases from J, leaving 14 bases between. The CDR3 sequence is 13 residues long. The germline V gene encodes CDR1 LNHNV and CDR2 YYDKDF (reference sequence).

In its sample, this clone was seen once. At one end, the junction sequence differs from germline, possibly due to a read error. The DNA for the CDR3 is TGTGCCATCAGTGAGCCGGACAGGGGAAATGGAAACACCATATATTTT. Protein sequence: CAISEPDRGNGNTIYF. The J gene is TRBJ1-3, the V gene TRBV6-1; 9 nucleotides line up with TRBD1. The CDR3 runs 16 residues. From germline, CDR1 is MNHNS and CDR2 SASEGT.

The CDR3 region has the DNA TGTGCCAGCAGCTCTCCACAGGGGAACTATGGCTACACCTTC. As protein: CASSSPQGNYGYTF. The chain carries TRBV7-9 and TRBJ1-2; 7 nucleotides match TRBD1. Unmatched junction bases numbered 4, after V lost 4 bases and J lost 2 bases. The CDR3 extends over 14 amino acids. Germline V gene data show CDR1 as SEHNR and CDR2 as FQNEAQ (reference sequence).

DNA of the CDR3: TGTGCCAGCAGTGACGGGGGACGAGGAGGCTACACCTTC. As protein: CASSDGGRGGYTF. The chain employs TRBV28 and TRBJ1-2; possible D gene TRBD1, 5 bases. The CDR3 extends over 13 amino acids. V gave up 5 bases and J gave up 8 bases, with 15 bases separating them. Germline CDR1 and CDR2: MDHEN and SYDVKM.

CDR3 nucleotide sequence: TGTGCCAGCAGCTTCACCGGGCCAGCGACTAAGCAGTACTTC. Amino acid sequence: CASSFTGPATKQYF. The chain recombines TRBV5-5 with TRBJ2-7, with a weak D call TRBD2 (5 bases). V lost 2 bases to trimming and J lost 8 bases, with 17 bases between them. Germline lookup yields CDR1 SGHKS and CDR2 YYEKEE (reference sequence). CDR3 length: 14 residues.

The DNA for the CDR3 is TGCGCCAGCAGCGCCAATTTCGGGGAGCTGTTTTTT. Its translation is CASSANFGELFF. J is TRBJ2-2 and V is TRBV5-1; D gene unclear. V lost 4 bases and J lost 7, with 8 bases in between. Germline loops: CDR1 SGHRS, CDR2 YFSETQ. The CDR3 length is 12 residues.

The rearrangement uses TRBV11-3 and TRBJ2-3, with TRBD2 identical over 11 bases. This CDR3 is built from 15 residues. The junction had 5 bases not matched to a gene; V was cut back by 3 bases and J by 6 bases. The V gene's germline CDR1 is SGHNT and CDR2 YENEEA. This CDR3 is CASSFSGRAIDTQYF. CDR3 in DNA: TGTGCCAGCAGCTTTAGCGGGAGGGCGATTGATACGCAGTATTTT.

This chain links TRBV5-1 with TRBJ2-3; 10 bases are a match to TRBD2. CDR1 is SGHRS and CDR2 is YFSETQ in the germline V gene. This CDR3 region has 16 residues. After removal of 4 bases from V and 0 bases from J, the junction contained 5 bases not matched to a gene. The CDR3 sequence: CASSLLAGESTDTQYF. In DNA, the CDR3 is TGCGCCAGCAGCCTGCTAGCGGGAGAGAGCACAGATACGCAGTATTTT.

The chain combines TRBV7-8 with TRBJ2-5, with D perhaps TRBD2 (5 bases). Trimming pared 6 bases from V and 11 bases from J, leaving 25 bases between. This CDR3 region has 15 residues. Germline V gives CDR1 SGHVS, CDR2 FQNEAQ. CDR3 bases: TGTGCCAGCAGGCGACTAATTAACCCGCCGGGTGAGCAGTACTTC. This sequence encodes CASRRLINPPGEQYF.

The rearrangement links TRBV11-2 to TRBJ1-2; a weak D match, TRBD1 (6 bases). Trimming took 5 bases from V and 6 from J, leaving 16 bases between them. The CDR3 spans 14 residues. Germline values: CDR1 SGHAT, CDR2 FQNNGV. The CDR3 coding sequence is TGTGCCAGCAGCACAGGGTCTCGGACAGATGGCTACACCTTC. This translates into CASSTGSRTDGYTF.

The chain uses TRBV16 and TRBJ1-5; D call uncertain. Germline CDR1 reads KGHSY; CDR2 reads FQNENV. The ends were cut back, 0 bases at V and 5 bases at J, with 8 bases in the middle. The CDR3 runs 14 residues. The CDR3 DNA follows: TGTGCCAGCAGCCAATCTGGTAGGGATCAGCCCCAGCATTTT. Protein sequence: CASSQSGRDQPQHF.

The J gene is TRBJ1-4, the V gene TRBV6-5; 11 bases align to TRBD1. Trimming removed 6 bases from V and 8 bases from J; junction bases left unmatched: 2. Germline V gene lookup returns CDR1 MNHEY and CDR2 SVGAGI. The CDR3 loop spans 13 amino acids. The CDR3 here is CASRDRGLEKLFF. CDR3 nucleotide sequence: TGTGCCAGCAGGGACAGGGGGCTCGAAAAACTGTTTTTT.

The chain joins TRBV5-1 to TRBJ1-4; 7 bases match TRBD1. The ends lost 4 bases at V and 7 bases at J; junction bases unmatched: 10. The CDR3 sequence is 15 residues long. Germline V gene sequence: CDR1 SGHRS, CDR2 YFSETQ. The CDR3 DNA reads TGCGCCAGCAGCCCTCAGACAGGGTCCGGTGAAAAACTGTTTTTT. Its translation is CASSPQTGSGEKLFF.

The table lists this clone with a count of one. The chain carries TRBV9 and TRBJ2-5, with TRBD1 identical over 9 bases. This CDR3 region has 16 residues. V lost 3 bases and J lost 2; bases outside the gene matches: 8. In germline, CDR1 is SGDLS, CDR2 YYNGEE. The CDR3 is CASSAIPGTGQETQYF. For the CDR3, the DNA is TGTGCCAGCAGCGCAATACCCGGGACAGGGCAAGAGACCCAGTACTTC.

This chain joins TRBV4-1 and TRBJ2-5, with 8 bases matching TRBD2. With 0 bases clipped from V and 4 bases from J, the junction kept 10 bases outside the gene matches. The CDR3 consists of 17 residues. Germline V lookup: CDR1 MGHRA, CDR2 YSYEKL. This CDR3 reads CASSQEGVSGSLETQYF. In nucleotides, the CDR3 is TGCGCCAGCAGCCAAGAGGGCGTGAGCGGGAGTTTAGAGACCCAGTACTTC.